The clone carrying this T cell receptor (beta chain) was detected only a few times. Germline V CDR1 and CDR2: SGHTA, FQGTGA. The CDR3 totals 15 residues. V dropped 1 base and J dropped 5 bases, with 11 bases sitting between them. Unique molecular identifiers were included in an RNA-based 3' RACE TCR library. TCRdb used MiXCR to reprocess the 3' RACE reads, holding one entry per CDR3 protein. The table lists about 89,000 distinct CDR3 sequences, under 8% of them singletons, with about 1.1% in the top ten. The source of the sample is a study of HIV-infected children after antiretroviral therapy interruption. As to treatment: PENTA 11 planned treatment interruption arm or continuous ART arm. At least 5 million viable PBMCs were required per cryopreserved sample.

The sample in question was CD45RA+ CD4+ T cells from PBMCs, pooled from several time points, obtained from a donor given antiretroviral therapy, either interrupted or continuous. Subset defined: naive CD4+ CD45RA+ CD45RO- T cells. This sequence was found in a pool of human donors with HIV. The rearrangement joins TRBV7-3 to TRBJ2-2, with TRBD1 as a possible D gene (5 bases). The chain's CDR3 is CASSLKTSGTGELFF. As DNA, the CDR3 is TGTGCCAGCAGCTTAAAAACGTCAGGGACCGGGGAGCTGTTTTTT.